The present TCR beta chain was sequenced within a study of T cells after yellow fever vaccination (dated by TCRdb to about 2019). For the wider study: Libraries from fractions with low cell numbers were prepared with the SMART-Seq v4 Ultra Low Input RNA kit. Blood was drawn at multiple timepoints before and after primary and secondary immunization, with bulk PBMC replicates and cell subsets isolated. To follow T-cell clones before and after primary and booster YFV17D yellow fever vaccination, bulk TCR alpha and beta repertoires were sequenced over time. Two healthy male donors, one aged 18 to 29 and one aged 30 to 40 years, were included in the cohort. The paper's findings and limits, for the study overall: Computational filtering was required because FACS-sorted repertoires could contain abundant contaminating clonotypes from the bulk population. The secondary T-cell response was weaker than the primary response but faster, peaking on day 5 instead of day 15. Because only a couple of donors were included in the study, the extent to which the findings can be generalized is limited. After the booster, most of the clones that had expanded following primary vaccination were detected again (96% of CD4 and around 88% of CD8), which suggests that memory was broadly maintained. A small share of clonotypes occurred in both CD4 and CD8 compartments, likely arising from convergent recombination.

Trimming takes 1 base from V and 0 bases from J, and the germline ends sit 13 bases apart. The germline V gene (reference sequence) supplies CDR1 LGHDT and CDR2 YNNKEL. The CDR3 contains 17 residues, cysteine and phenylalanine counted. The CDR3 DNA has 51 bases and is translated from base 1. TCR cDNA was synthesized by 5'RACE template switching, which introduced a universal primer site and unique molecular identifiers. cDNA synthesis was primed from both the TCR alpha and TCR beta constant segments. Libraries were amplified in two PCR steps, with sample barcodes and sequencing adapters added in the second step. Sequencing of libraries was performed on Illumina HiSeq 2500 (2x100 bp) or NovaSeq (2x150 bp). From the authors' description of their analysis: MIGEC handled demultiplexing of reads and collapsing into UMI consensus sequences, while MiXCR performed V(D)J alignment. Using edgeR on replicate PBMC samples, clonotypes were called vaccine-responding if FDR was below 0.01 and the log2 fold change was above 5 up to day 15. CD4 or CD8 identity was assigned to each bulk clonotype according to whether the clonotype was present at higher abundance in the sequenced CD4 repertoire or the sequenced CD8 repertoire. The public reads were reprocessed in TCRdb via fastp at Q25 and MiXCR, keeping in-frame beta chains. Each CDR3 protein gets just one entry, which takes the most common genes and DNA from the rows behind it. TCRdb's processing, not the study's, gives the V and J calls here. For this sample there are 550,000 or so distinct CDR3 sequences; 15% to 20% appear just once. Roughly an eighth of the sample is held by the ten biggest clonotypes.

The sample's treatment or condition label, in plain terms: live attenuated yellow fever vaccine strain. At every blood-draw timepoint, two biological replicates of bulk PBMCs were collected. A standard Ficoll-Paque protocol was used to isolate PBMCs from peripheral blood. TriZol was used to extract RNA from bulk PBMCs, CD4 and CD8 fractions, and dextramer-positive and dextramer-negative fractions. On this clonotype: The clone's antigen remains unknown. The record has no base qualities; no much larger clone is one base away.

The sequence was collected from a man aged 25-40 years who received the YFV17D yellow fever vaccine. The source was PBMCs, collected 15 days after the yellow fever booster vaccination. The chain joins TRBV3-1 to TRBJ2-1, and possibly TRBD2, on 5 matching bases. The DNA sequence reads TGTGCCAGCAGCCAAGGCCAGCGGATTTTCTCCTACAATGAGCAGTTCTTC. It is translated as CASSQGQRIFSYNEQFF.